A single sample gave rise to the 8 T cell receptor beta chains below, sequenced in a study of T cells in Graves' hyperthyroidism and ophthalmopathy. Researchers took RNA transcripts and amplified the TCR beta CDR3 regions from them. Researchers ran a first-round RT-PCR on the TCR CDR3 using the HTBI primer set. TCRdb reprocessed the multiplex PCR reads via MiXCR and lists one record per CDR3 protein. The profile covers about 610,000 distinct CDR3 sequences, with about a sixth appearing a single time and less than 3.5% taken by the ten largest. Sequenced: blood. Every receptor here comes from a woman aged 40 to 50 with Graves' ophthalmopathy.

V is TRBV6-1 and J is TRBJ2-3; possibly TRBD1 for D (5 bases). The CDR3 has 14 residues. Trimming pared 5 bases from V and 3 bases from J, leaving 12 bases between. Germline assignment: CDR1 MNHNS and CDR2 SASEGT. CDR3 bases: TGTGCCAGCAGTCTCCAGACAGAAACAGATACGCAGTATTTT. Its translation is CASSLQTETDTQYF.

This chain uses TRBV2 with TRBJ1-6, with a tentative D call TRBD1 (5 bases). Deletions cut 7 bases from V and 7 bases from J, with 11 bases between. The germline V gene encodes CDR1 SNHLY and CDR2 FYNNEI. The CDR3 covers 13 residues. The CDR3 protein is CASTRDGNSPLHF. DNA for the CDR3: TGTGCCAGCACCCGGGACGGGAATTCACCCCTCCACTTT.

The table lists this clonotype with many counts. The chain uses TRBV18 and TRBJ1-5; no clear D gene. V lost 1 base and J 0 bases, leaving 4 bases between the germline ends. There are 14 residues in the CDR3. Germline V CDR1 and CDR2: KGHSH, LQKENI. DNA of the CDR3: TGTGCCAGCTCACCACAGAATAGCAATCAGCCCCAGCATTTT. As protein: CASSPQNSNQPQHF.

This clonotype was observed a few times. CDR3 nucleotide sequence: TGTGCCAGCACCAGCTGGGGGGGCATGGTCTACGAGCAGTACTTC. Amino acids: CASTSWGGMVYEQYF. The chain combines TRBV12-3 or TRBV12-4 with TRBJ2-7, with a possible D match to TRBD2 (7 bases). With 7 bases removed from V and 3 bases from J, the gap between germline ends came to 19 bases. CDR3 size: 15 residues.

This clonotype came up many times. The J gene is TRBJ2-7, the V gene TRBV6-5, with D hard to call. CDR1 and CDR2 (germline): MNHEY, SVGAGI. The CDR3 is 14 amino acids. The V end was cut by 0 bases, the J end by 4 bases, with 10 bases between. The DNA of the CDR3 is TGTGCCAGCAGTTACTCGGGTCTCGGGTACGAGCAGTACTTC. It yields the protein CASSYSGLGYEQYF.

The rearrangement uses TRBV5-6 and TRBJ2-1; 13 bases map to TRBD2. With 4 bases clipped from V and 0 bases from J, the junction kept 7 bases outside the gene matches. This CDR3 comprises 18 residues. CDR1 is SGHDT and CDR2 is YYEEEE in the germline V gene. CDR3 nucleotide sequence: TGTGCCAGCAGCGTAGGACTAGCGGGAGTCCGCTCCTACAATGAGCAGTTCTTC. Its protein is CASSVGLAGVRSYNEQFF.

This clonotype was detected many times. The chain combines TRBV7-3 with TRBJ2-1; 12 bases map to TRBD2. V shed 5 bases, J shed 6 bases, and the junction held 8 bases outside the gene matches. The CDR3 covers 16 residues. The germline gives CDR1 SGHTA, CDR2 FQGTGA. CDR3 nucleotide sequence: TGTGCCAGCAGCGCCCGTAGACTAGCGGGAGTCAATGAGCAGTTCTTC. Translated: CASSARRLAGVNEQFF.

The table lists this clonotype with a few counts. V usage is TRBV5-1 and J usage is TRBJ2-5; D unclear. The CDR3 is 14 residues long. CDR1 SGHRS and CDR2 YFSETQ come from the germline V gene. Deletions cut 0 bases from V and 5 bases from J, with 11 bases between. CDR3 sequence reads: CASSLAGQPETQYF. In nucleotides, the CDR3 is TGCGCCAGCAGCTTGGCCGGGCAACCGGAGACCCAGTACTTC. Together with reference TRBV5-1 and TRBJ2-5, the CDR3 gives the full variable domain: KAGVTQTPRYLIKTRGQQVTLSCSPISGHRSVSWYQQTPGQGLQFLFEYFSETQRNKGNFPGRFSGRQFSNSRSEMNVSTLELGDSALYLCASSLAGQPETQYFGPGTRLLVL.